The 21 T cell receptor beta chains below all came from one sample that was sequenced in a study of blood T cell repertoires in COVID-19. TCRdb keeps only in-frame clones here, not all; method: immunoSEQ multiplex PCR. The sample comprises some 50,000 clones, 78% of which are singletons, and 4.9% rests with the top ten. The sequenced material came from peripheral blood. These receptors originate from a human donor in a cohort sampled during active COVID-19.

The chain couples TRBV19 to TRBJ1-6, with D tentatively TRBD1 (6 bases). This CDR3 is 16 amino acids long. Germline assignment: CDR1 LNHDA and CDR2 SQIVND (reference sequence). V dropped 3 bases and J dropped 2 bases, with 11 bases sitting between them. This chain's CDR3 is CASSMAKGAYNSPLHF. The CDR3 nucleotides are TGTGCCAGTAGTATGGCGAAGGGGGCCTATAATTCACCCCTCCACTTT.

The count of this clone is one. The chain employs TRBV5-1 and TRBJ2-3; 11 nucleotides align to TRBD2. In germline, CDR1 is SGHRS, CDR2 YFSETQ. CDR3 length: 16 amino acids. Germline trimming cut 6 bases from V and 4 bases from J; bases unmatched to any gene: 10. CDR3 loop: CASTFVAGGPSDTQYF. For the CDR3, the DNA is TGCGCCAGCACCTTCGTAGCGGGGGGGCCGTCAGATACGCAGTATTTT.

This clone has just a few counts. V usage is TRBV19 and J usage is TRBJ1-5; D unclear. The CDR3 is 15 amino acids. Germline CDR1 is LNHDA and CDR2 is SQIVND (reference sequence). V shed 3 bases and J shed 0 bases, with 9 bases lying between them. CDR3 in amino acids: CASSMGAVSNQPQHF. Written as DNA, the CDR3 is TGTGCCAGTAGTATGGGCGCAGTTAGCAATCAGCCCCAGCATTTT.

The V and J genes are TRBV7-9 and TRBJ2-7, with 10 nucleotides matching TRBD1. The germline V gene has CDR1 SEHNR and CDR2 FQNEAQ (reference sequence). V shed 6 bases and J 1 base; nucleotides not matched to a gene: 3. CDR3 length: 14 residues. CDR3 in DNA: TGTGCCAGCAGGCGGGACAGGGGATCCTACGAGCAGTACTTC. Residues: CASRRDRGSYEQYF.

The J gene is TRBJ2-7, the V gene TRBV29-1, with 12 bases that match TRBD2. The CDR3 is 15 amino acids. CDR1 is SQVTM and CDR2 is ANQGSEA in the germline V gene. Trimming cost V 2 bases and J 5 bases; bases outside gene matches: 7. CDR3 nucleotides: TGCAGCGTTGAATCTCTAGCGGGAGGGCGGAACGAGCAGTACTTC. This codes for CSVESLAGGRNEQYF.

In DNA form, the CDR3 reads TGTGCCAGCATGGGGGGGGTCCGTAATGAAAAACTGTTTTTT. Protein: CASMGGVRNEKLFF. This rearrangement joins TRBV2 to TRBJ1-4, with D possibly matching TRBD1 (5 bases). CDR1 SNHLY and CDR2 FYNNEI come from the germline V gene. The ends were cut back, 7 bases at V and 4 bases at J, with 13 bases in the middle. The CDR3 runs to 14 residues.

This clone has more than one count but fewer than ten. The V call is TRBV2, the J call TRBJ1-5; a possible D gene is TRBD1 (5 bases). In germline, CDR1 is SNHLY, CDR2 FYNNEI. The CDR3 runs 16 residues. V was cut by 8 bases and J by 6 bases, with 23 bases left in between. The CDR3 protein is CASALQVQVFAQPQHF. The CDR3, as DNA: TGTGCCAGCGCGCTTCAAGTACAGGTTTTCGCTCAGCCCCAGCATTTT.

The V call is TRBV5-6, the J call TRBJ2-7; D is possibly TRBD2 (6 bases). Deletions cut 4 bases from V and 2 bases from J, with 10 bases between. This CDR3 region has 13 residues. The germline gives CDR1 SGHDT, CDR2 YYEEEE. The CDR3 spells CASSRGSAYEQYF. In DNA form, the CDR3 reads TGTGCCAGCAGCCGGGGGTCCGCCTACGAGCAGTACTTC.

This sequence joins TRBV6-2 or TRBV6-3 and TRBJ2-7; D might be TRBD2 (5 bases). V lost 3 bases and J lost 7, with 10 bases in between. Germline V lookup: CDR1 MNHEY, CDR2 SVGEGT. The length of the CDR3 is 12 residues. CDR3 sequence: CASSYFRGEQYF. In DNA form, the CDR3 reads TGTGCCAGCAGTTATTTCAGAGGGGAGCAGTACTTC.

This chain connects TRBV6-2 or TRBV6-3 to TRBJ2-3, with 7 nucleotides matching TRBD1. The CDR3 has 14 amino acids. CDR1 and CDR2 (germline): MNHEY, SVGEGT. V was pared by 3 bases and J by 4 bases, with 4 bases of the junction left unmatched. The CDR3 DNA reads as TGTGCCAGCAGTTATACCCAGGGGGCAGATACGCAGTATTTT. It encodes CASSYTQGADTQYF.

The chain recombines TRBV6-2 or TRBV6-3 with TRBJ1-1; D may be TRBD1 (6 bases). V lost 0 bases and J 6 bases, leaving 17 bases between the germline ends. Germline lookup yields CDR1 MNHEY and CDR2 SVGEGT. This CDR3 has 16 residues. CDR3 sequence reads: CASSYSHRELGSEAFF. The CDR3 DNA is TGTGCCAGCAGTTACTCGCACAGGGAATTGGGCTCTGAAGCTTTCTTT.

This chain connects TRBV3-1 (or the pseudogene TRBV3-2) to TRBJ1-2; possibly TRBD1 for D (5 bases). Germline V lookup: CDR1 LGHDT, CDR2 YNNKEL (reference sequence). The CDR3 length is 18 residues. The germline V and J ends were trimmed by 0 bases and 4 bases, with 21 bases remaining between them. CDR3 sequence reads: CASSQDLGGAQYRYGYTF. Here the CDR3 DNA reads TGTGCCAGCAGCCAAGATCTTGGAGGGGCCCAATACCGCTATGGCTACACCTTC.

The chain couples TRBV7-9 to TRBJ1-1, with D possibly matching TRBD1 (6 bases). Trimming cost V 4 bases and J 0 bases, with 15 bases left between them. CDR3 length equals 16 residues. Germline V gives CDR1 SEHNR, CDR2 FQNEAQ (reference sequence). The CDR3 DNA sequence: TGTGCCAGCAGCTGGGGCGCAGGGGAATTGAACACTGAAGCTTTCTTT. It yields the protein CASSWGAGELNTEAFF.

The chain links TRBV19 to TRBJ1-1; 7 bases line up with TRBD1. The J segment lost 0 bases and the V segment lost 3 bases, leaving 1 base of the junction unmatched. The CDR3 is 14 residues long. In germline, CDR1 is LNHDA, CDR2 SQIVND (reference sequence). CDR3 residues: CASSMGTVNTEAFF. DNA of the CDR3: TGTGCCAGTAGTATGGGGACAGTGAACACTGAAGCTTTCTTT.

The chain recombines TRBV7-2 with TRBJ1-1, with TRBD1 as a possible D gene (5 bases). The CDR3 is 15 residues long. Trimming took off 8 bases at V and 3 bases at J, with 19 bases between the two ends. Germline CDR1 is SGHTA and CDR2 is FQGNSA. CDR3 residues: CASLKSRGGDTEAFF. The CDR3 DNA follows: TGTGCCAGCCTCAAATCGAGGGGCGGGGACACTGAAGCTTTCTTT.

This chain joins TRBV7-8 and TRBJ1-1, with 7 positions matching TRBD1. The CDR3 sequence is 14 residues long. J lost 0 bases, V lost 5 bases, and 3 bases had no gene match. Germline CDR1 and CDR2: SGHVS and FQNEAQ. This CDR3 is CASSRDRMNTEAFF. The CDR3 coding sequence is TGTGCCAGCAGCCGGGACAGAATGAACACTGAAGCTTTCTTT.

The rearrangement uses TRBV7-2 and TRBJ2-3, with D hard to call. Between the trimmed V and J ends, which lost 5 bases and 4 bases, there was a span of 13 bases. The CDR3 covers 14 residues. Germline-derived CDR1 and CDR2 are SGHTA and FQGNSA. Here the CDR3 reads CASSPSVPSDTQYF. For the CDR3, the DNA is TGTGCCAGCAGCCCTAGTGTCCCTTCAGATACGCAGTATTTT.

The rearrangement links TRBV18 to TRBJ2-7; 10 bases are shared with TRBD2. The CDR3 is made up of 17 amino acids. Trimming took 1 base from V and 3 from J; bases not matched to a gene: 9. Per germline, CDR1 KGHSH and CDR2 LQKENI. The CDR3, as DNA: TGTGCCAGCTCACCACGGGCTAGCGGGAGTGCGGGCTACGAGCAGTACTTC. Its translation: CASSPRASGSAGYEQYF.

This chain connects TRBV5-1 to TRBJ2-7; D uncertain. The CDR3 contains 15 residues. Per the germline V gene, CDR1 is SGHRS and CDR2 is YFSETQ. Trimming removed 0 bases at V and 1 base at J, with 11 bases between. The CDR3, as DNA: TGCGCCAGCAGCTTGGCGGAGCGCCTATCCTACGAGCAGTACTTC. As protein: CASSLAERLSYEQYF.

The rearrangement joins TRBV7-2 to TRBJ2-7; 7 bases agree with TRBD1. The CDR3 contains 14 residues. Germline CDR1 reads SGHTA; CDR2 reads FQGNSA. V was clipped by 5 bases and J by 2 bases; unmatched bases: 6. DNA for the CDR3: TGTGCCAGCAGCCGGGACAGCTCAACCTACGAGCAGTACTTC. Amino acids: CASSRDSSTYEQYF.

J is TRBJ2-4 and V is TRBV2, with TRBD2 identical over 8 bases. The V and J ends lost 2 bases and 6 bases, in that order; junction bases with no gene match: 6. CDR3 length: 15 amino acids. The germline gives CDR1 SNHLY, CDR2 FYNNEI. This chain's CDR3 is CASSETSGGRNIQYF. The CDR3 DNA reads as TGTGCCAGCAGTGAAACTAGCGGCGGCCGAAACATTCAGTACTTC.